The source of this T cell receptor beta chain is a study of metastatic and nonmetastatic thyroid tumors. Patients underwent thyroid surgery, and none had received any treatment before it. The CDR3 extends over 16 amino acids. Between the trimmed V and J ends, which lost 4 bases and 5 bases, there was a span of 21 bases. Germline CDR1 and CDR2: MNHNS and SASEGT. Using MiXCR, TCRdb re-called clones from the PCR reads. This table holds about 15,000 clones, 15% to 20% found once. What was sequenced was blood. The V gene is TRBV6-1, the J gene TRBJ2-7; possibly TRBD1 or TRBD2 for D (5 bases each). The receptor comes from a female donor with papillary thyroid cancer or a benign thyroid nodule (not recorded which). Some clones in this sample may be carry-over from other donors' samples. This chain's CDR3 is CASSVPTRGRGDEQYF. The CDR3 DNA follows: TGTGCCAGCAGTGTTCCCACCCGCGGACGGGGCGACGAGCAGTACTTC.